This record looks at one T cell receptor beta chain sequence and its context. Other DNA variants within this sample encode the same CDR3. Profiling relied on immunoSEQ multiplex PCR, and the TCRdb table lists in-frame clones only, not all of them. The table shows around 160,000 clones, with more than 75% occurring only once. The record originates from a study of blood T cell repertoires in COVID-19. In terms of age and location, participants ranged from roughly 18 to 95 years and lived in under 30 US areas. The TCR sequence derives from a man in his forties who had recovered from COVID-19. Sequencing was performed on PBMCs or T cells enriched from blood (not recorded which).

The CDR3 DNA is TGTGCCAGCAGCGTAGGCACAGGGGGCTTCTACGAGCAGTACTTC. As protein: CASSVGTGGFYEQYF. J is TRBJ2-7 and V is TRBV9; TRBD1 matches 9 bases. The V gene end was trimmed by 0 bases and the J gene end by 3 bases; junction bases not matched to a gene: 4. Germline assignment: CDR1 SGDLS and CDR2 YYNGEE. The CDR3 covers 15 residues.